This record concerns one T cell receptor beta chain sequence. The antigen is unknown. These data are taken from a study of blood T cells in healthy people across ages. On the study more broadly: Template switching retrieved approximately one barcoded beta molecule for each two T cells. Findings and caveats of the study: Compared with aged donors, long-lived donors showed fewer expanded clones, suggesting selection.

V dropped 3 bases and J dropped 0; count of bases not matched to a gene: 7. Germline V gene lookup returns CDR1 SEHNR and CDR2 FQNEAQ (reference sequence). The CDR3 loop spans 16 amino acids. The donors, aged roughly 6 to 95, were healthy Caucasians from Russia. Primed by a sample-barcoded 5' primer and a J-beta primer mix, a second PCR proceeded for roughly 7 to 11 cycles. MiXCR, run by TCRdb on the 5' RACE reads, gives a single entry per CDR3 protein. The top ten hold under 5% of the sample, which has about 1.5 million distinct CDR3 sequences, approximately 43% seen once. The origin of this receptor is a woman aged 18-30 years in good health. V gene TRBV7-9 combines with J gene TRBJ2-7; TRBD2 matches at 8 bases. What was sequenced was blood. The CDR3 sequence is CASSFRLAHSSYEQYF. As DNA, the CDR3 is TGTGCCAGCAGCTTCCGACTAGCGCACAGCTCCTACGAGCAGTACTTC.